Detailed here is one T cell receptor (beta chain). This specimen belongs to a study of T cell responses to AZD1222 COVID-19 vaccine. Profiled with immunoSEQ multiplex PCR; TCRdb holds only in-frame clones, not every one. The table has just under 90,000 clones, over 75% seen once; the top ten hold approximately 5%. Between the trimmed V and J ends, which lost 0 bases and 1 base, there was a span of 6 bases. The CDR3 contains 14 residues. Looked up from germline, CDR1 is LGHNA and CDR2 is YSLEER. Sequenced material: peripheral blood, taken 28 days after the second AZD1222 dose. The clonotype comes from an adult who received the AZD1222 COVID-19 vaccine. V and J are TRBV4-3 and TRBJ1-1; unclear D gene. The DNA for the CDR3 is TGCGCCAGCAGCCAAGAACCAGGGAACACTGAAGCTTTCTTT. This sequence encodes CASSQEPGNTEAFF.